A single sample is the source of the 32 T cell receptor beta chains below, sequenced in a study of blood T cells in healthy people across ages. Primed by a sample-barcoded 5' primer and a J-beta primer mix, a second PCR proceeded for 7 to 11 cycles. MiXCR, applied by TCRdb to the 5' RACE reads, yields one record per CDR3 protein. Altogether approximately 940,000 distinct CDR3 sequences are present, around 48% being singletons, with the ten largest covering around 15%. Material for sequencing was blood. These receptors were collected from a man younger than 40 in good health.

The gene calls are TRBV21-1 and TRBJ2-5; the table's D call TRBD2 went unverified against the DNA. TRBV21-1 is marked as a pseudogene. The CDR3 sequence is 18 residues long. The CDR3 nucleotides are TGTGCCAGCAGCAAAGTTATTCGGCCGGGCGGGATCCGGAAGACCCAGTACTTC. Amino acid sequence: CASSKVIRPGGIRKTQYF.

This rearrangement joins TRBV5-4 to TRBJ2-5; TRBD1 matches 7 bases. The better agreement between TRBJ2-7 and the DNA end casts doubt on the J call. The germline gives CDR1 SGHNT, CDR2 YYREEE (reference sequence). The CDR3 extends over 13 amino acids. Here the CDR3 reads CAVIDRDENEQYF. Written as DNA, the CDR3 is TGTGCCGTAATAGACAGGGACGAAAACGAGCAGTACTTC.

The rearrangement joins TRBV4-2 to TRBJ2-7, with D tentatively TRBD1 (6 bases). Per the germline V gene, CDR1 is LGHNA and CDR2 is YNFKEQ. Trimming removed 0 bases from V and 5 bases from J, with 14 bases in between. The CDR3 totals 15 residues. The CDR3 DNA sequence: TGTGCCAGCAGCCAAGATGGCAGGGGTGGCAACGAGCAGTACTTC. Residues: CASSQDGRGGNEQYF.

This chain links TRBV6-6 with TRBJ2-1; TRBD2 agrees at 7 bases. TRBJ2-7 explains the end of the DNA better; the J call may be wrong. The CDR3 is 14 amino acids. CDR1 MNHNY and CDR2 SVGAGI come from the germline V gene (reference sequence). The CDR3 here is CASSYGGVDNEQYF. CDR3 nucleotide sequence: TGTGCCAGCAGTTACGGGGGGGTTGACAATGAGCAGTACTTC.

This clonotype was observed a handful of times. This may stem from a read error, because a much larger clone lies one nucleotide away. The CDR3 DNA reads as TGTGCCAGCAGCGTAAGGGTCAGCCCAGATACGCAGTATTTT. Protein: CASSVRVSPDTQYF. J is TRBJ2-3 and V is TRBV7-3; no clear D gene. Germline CDR1 SGHTA, CDR2 FQGTGA. CDR3 length equals 14 residues. The germline V and J ends were trimmed by 5 bases and 4 bases, with 13 bases remaining between them.

The rearrangement links TRBV11-2 to TRBJ2-1, with 9 bases identical to TRBD2. After removal of 0 bases from V and 1 base from J, the junction contained 4 bases not matched to a gene. The CDR3 length is 17 residues. Looked up from germline, CDR1 is SGHAT and CDR2 is FQNNGV. For the CDR3, the DNA is TGTGCCAGCAGCTTAGATGCGGGAGGGGGTTCCTACAATGAGCAGTTCTTC. Translated, it gives CASSLDAGGGSYNEQFF. The variable domain in full, completed from reference TRBV11-2 and TRBJ2-1, reads EAGVAQSPRYKIIEKRQSVAFWCNPISGHATLYWYQQILGQGPKLLIQFQNNGVVDDSQLPKDRFSAERLKGVDSTLKIQPAKLEDSAVYLCASSLDAGGGSYNEQFFGPGTRLTVL.

This chain joins TRBV28 and TRBJ2-2; 11 nucleotides line up with TRBD2. With V trimmed by 8 bases and J by 2 bases, 4 bases remained unmatched. This CDR3 spans 15 amino acids. Germline lookup yields CDR1 MDHEN and CDR2 SYDVKM. Here the CDR3 DNA reads TGTGCCAGCGGGCTAGCGGGGGGCAACACCGGGGAGCTGTTTTTT. Its translation: CASGLAGGNTGELFF.

This clonotype was recorded a few times. This chain links TRBV6-2 or TRBV6-3 with TRBJ2-3, with 7 nucleotides matching TRBD2. The CDR3 has 15 amino acids. The germline V gene has CDR1 MNHEY and CDR2 SVGEGT. The V segment lost 7 bases and the J segment 0 bases; nucleotides outside the gene matches: 7. In DNA, the CDR3 is TGTGCCAGCAAATCAGGGCGGGGGAGCACAGATACGCAGTATTTT. Protein product: CASKSGRGSTDTQYF.

The chain joins TRBV6-2 or TRBV6-3 to TRBJ2-6; D gene uncertain. The CDR3 has 15 amino acids. Germline V lookup: CDR1 MNHEY, CDR2 SVGEGT. The ends were cut back, 1 base at V and 1 base at J, with 5 bases in the middle. The CDR3 DNA reads TGTGCCAGCAGTTACTTTGTATCTGGGGCCAACGTCCTGACTTTC. Protein sequence: CASSYFVSGANVLTF.

This clonotype was counted many times. V gene TRBV28 combines with J gene TRBJ2-4, with TRBD1 matching over 9 bases. Trimming at V came to 6 bases and at J to 1 base, leaving 10 bases not matched to a gene. The CDR3 has 17 residues. The germline gives CDR1 MDHEN, CDR2 SYDVKM. The CDR3 nucleotides read TGTGCCAGCAGCCTGCTGACAGGGGGTTCGGCCAAAAACATTCAGTACTTC. Translated, it gives CASSLLTGGSAKNIQYF.

The chain has TRBV7-8 and TRBJ1-1, with D uncertain. V lost 4 bases and J 5 bases, leaving 17 bases between the germline ends. The CDR3 has 15 residues. Per the germline V gene, CDR1 is SGHVS and CDR2 is FQNEAQ. This chain's CDR3 is CASSSLYDRGTEAFF. The DNA for the CDR3 is TGTGCCAGCAGCTCCTTATACGATAGAGGAACTGAAGCTTTCTTT. The full variable domain, rest sourced from reference TRBV7-8 and TRBJ1-1, is GAGVSQSPRYKVAKRGQDVALRCDPISGHVSLFWYQQALGQGPEFLTYFQNEAQLDKSGLPSDRFFAERPEGSVSTLKIQRTQQEDSAVYLCASSSLYDRGTEAFFGQGTRLTVV.

This clonotype was seen only a few times. This sequence joins TRBV7-2 and TRBJ2-3; D unresolved. This CDR3 is built from 16 residues. The germline V gene has CDR1 SGHTA and CDR2 FQGNSA. The germline V and J ends were trimmed by 5 bases and 0 bases, with 15 bases remaining between them. CDR3 loop: CASSHLDHTSTDTQYF. CDR3 DNA: TGTGCCAGCAGCCATCTGGACCACACTAGCACAGATACGCAGTATTTT.

This clonotype was seen repeatedly, ten times or more. The V call is TRBV6-2 or TRBV6-3, the J call TRBJ2-3; 8 bases match TRBD2. The germline V gene encodes CDR1 MNHEY and CDR2 SVGEGT. Trimming removed 6 bases from V and 2 bases from J; junction bases left unmatched: 4. This CDR3 has 14 residues. The CDR3 loop reads CASRGLAVTDTQYF. Here the CDR3 DNA reads TGTGCCAGCAGAGGACTAGCCGTCACAGATACGCAGTATTTT.

This clonotype was recorded a few times. V gene TRBV20-1 combines with J gene TRBJ2-5; TRBD1 might be the D (5 bases). The J call could be wrong; TRBJ2-7 is a better fit for the DNA end. The CDR3 covers 12 residues. Germline values: CDR1 DFQATT, CDR2 SNEGSKA (reference sequence). The CDR3 DNA reads TGCAGTGCTAGCCGGCAGGGCTACGAGCAGTACTTC. This encodes CSASRQGYEQYF.

This chain connects TRBV10-3 to TRBJ1-5; no firm D call. V lost 0 bases and J 4 bases, leaving 10 bases between the germline ends. CDR1 is ENHRY and CDR2 is SYGVKD in the germline V gene. CDR3 length: 15 amino acids. The CDR3 region has the DNA TGTGCCATCAGTGAGTCCGAGACAAAGAATCAGCCCCAGCATTTT. Amino acids: CAISESETKNQPQHF.

The rearrangement joins TRBV5-1 to TRBJ2-3, with D perhaps being TRBD1 or TRBD2 (5 bases each). Trimming took off 5 bases at V and 4 bases at J, with 17 bases between the two ends. The CDR3 is made up of 15 amino acids. Per the germline V gene, CDR1 is SGHRS and CDR2 is YFSETQ. CDR3 bases: TGCGCCAGCAGTCCCATGGGGGACCCGCCAGATACGCAGTATTTT. Residues: CASSPMGDPPDTQYF.

On this clonotype: Relative to the germline gene, one junction end is altered; a read error may explain this. V and J are TRBV20-1 and TRBJ2-3; the D gene is possibly TRBD2 (6 bases). This CDR3 region has 12 residues. In germline, CDR1 is DFQATT, CDR2 SNEGSKA (reference sequence). The CDR3 DNA sequence: TGCAGTGCTAGAGCGCCGGGGGATACGCGGTATTTT. This sequence encodes CSARAPGDTRYF.

This chain joins TRBV6-6 and TRBJ2-2; 11 nucleotides align to TRBD2. This CDR3 has 14 residues. The germline V gene encodes CDR1 MNHNY and CDR2 SVGAGI (reference sequence). V trimming: 10 bases; J trimming: 0 bases; junction bases outside the gene matches: 1. Here the CDR3 DNA reads TGTGCCACTAGCGGGAGGCCGAACACCGGGGAGCTGTTTTTT. Translated: CATSGRPNTGELFF.

This clonotype turned up a few times. J is TRBJ2-3 and V is TRBV6-1; the D call may be TRBD1 or TRBD2 (5 bases each). This CDR3 contains 15 residues. V was clipped by 3 bases and J by 0 bases, with 10 bases between them. In germline, CDR1 is MNHNS, CDR2 SASEGT. The CDR3: CASSDRGQSTDTQYF. The CDR3 bases are TGTGCCAGCAGTGATCGGGGCCAGAGCACAGATACGCAGTATTTT.

This clonotype was seen once. The chain recombines TRBV5-5 with TRBJ2-3; TRBD1 matches at 11 bases. Germline-derived CDR1 and CDR2 are SGHKS and YYEKEE (reference sequence). J was trimmed by 7 bases and V by 3 bases; bases with no gene match: 7. There are 15 residues in the CDR3. The DNA of the CDR3 is TGTGCCAGCAGCTCCCTAGGACAGGGGGCAAATACGCAGTATTTT. Amino acids: CASSSLGQGANTQYF.

This chain links TRBV20-1 with TRBJ1-2, with no clear D. This CDR3 region has 14 residues. The germline V gene has CDR1 DFQATT and CDR2 SNEGSKA (reference sequence). Trimming cost V 1 base and J 4 bases, with 13 bases left between them. CDR3 in DNA: TGCAGTGCTAGAGTTCCACAACCACCCTATGGCTACACCTTC. It specifies CSARVPQPPYGYTF.

The V and J genes are TRBV4-2 and TRBJ1-6; possible D gene TRBD1, 5 bases. The CDR3 consists of 19 residues. V shed 3 bases and J shed 8 bases, with 26 bases lying between them. The V gene's germline CDR1 is LGHNA and CDR2 YNFKEQ. In DNA form, the CDR3 reads TGTGCCAGCAGCCACGACATCAGGGCGTCTTTGGGTGACGATTCACCCCTCCACTTT. Its translation is CASSHDIRASLGDDSPLHF.

In its sample, this clonotype was seen once. The chain joins TRBV6-1 to TRBJ1-5, with D maybe TRBD1 (6 bases). CDR1 is MNHNS and CDR2 is SASEGT in the germline V gene. V was cut by 7 bases and J by 3 bases, with 16 bases left in between. CDR3 length equals 15 residues. The CDR3 loop reads CASTQGQFSNQPQHF. The CDR3 DNA sequence: TGTGCCAGCACGCAGGGGCAGTTTTCCAATCAGCCCCAGCATTTT.

The chain recombines TRBV21-1 with TRBJ2-3; TRBD1 reflects the table's D call only, with no check against the DNA. TRBV21-1 is a known pseudogene. The CDR3 spans 14 residues. CDR3 amino acids: CASSKRGGTDTQYF. In DNA, the CDR3 is TGTGCCAGCAGCAAACGGGGGGGCACAGATACGCAGTATTTT.

The V call is TRBV6-2 or TRBV6-3, the J call TRBJ2-7; D might be TRBD1 or TRBD2, each matching 5 bases. V gave up 2 bases and J gave up 6 bases, with 14 bases separating them. The CDR3 contains 14 residues. Germline loops: CDR1 MNHEY, CDR2 SVGEGT. Here the CDR3 DNA reads TGTGCCAGCAGTTACCGGGACGGGGTGACCGAGCAGTACTTC. Amino acids: CASSYRDGVTEQYF.

The chain employs TRBV10-3 and TRBJ1-6; tentative D call: TRBD1 (6 bases). The V end was cut by 5 bases, the J end by 4 bases, with 9 bases between. The CDR3 loop spans 14 amino acids. CDR1 is ENHRY and CDR2 is SYGVKD in the germline V gene. The CDR3 DNA sequence: TGTGCCATCAGTACAGGGACATATAATTCACCCCTCCACTTT. This gives the protein CAISTGTYNSPLHF.

This clonotype was counted at least ten times. The rearrangement links TRBV29-1 to TRBJ2-7; the D call may be TRBD1 or TRBD2 (5 bases each). This CDR3 is 11 amino acids long. Germline V CDR1 and CDR2: SQVTM, ANQGSEA. Deletions cut 7 bases from V and 7 bases from J, with 14 bases between. The CDR3 DNA sequence: TGCAGCGGCCGGGACCTCTTGGAGCAGTACTTC. It codes for CSGRDLLEQYF.

This clonotype appeared many times. The chain couples TRBV5-1 to TRBJ1-4; D unclear. V shed 0 bases and J shed 0 bases, with 6 bases lying between them. Germline-derived CDR1 and CDR2 are SGHRS and YFSETQ. The CDR3 length is 15 residues. The CDR3 is CASSLGPATNEKLFF. The CDR3 DNA sequence: TGCGCCAGCAGCTTGGGGCCCGCAACTAATGAAAAACTGTTTTTT.

This clonotype appeared a single time. V gene TRBV12-3 or TRBV12-4 combines with J gene TRBJ1-4, with TRBD1 as a possible D gene (6 bases). The V and J ends lost 4 bases and 8 bases respectively, with 20 bases between them. The CDR3 is 16 amino acids. CDR3 DNA sequence: TGTGCCAGCAGTTCCGAGGCAGGGGTTATGGCCGAAAAACTGTTTTTT. This gives the protein CASSSEAGVMAEKLFF.

There are a few counts of this clonotype. The rearrangement uses TRBV20-1 and TRBJ2-5; D is ambiguous. CDR3 length: 12 amino acids. Germline CDR1 is DFQATT and CDR2 is SNEGSKA (reference sequence). V lost 6 bases, J lost 5 bases, and 13 bases lay in between. The CDR3 DNA is TGCAGTGCCACAATCCACCGGGAGACCCAGTACTTC. This gives the protein CSATIHRETQYF.

The table lists this clonotype with a few counts. V gene TRBV3-1 combines with J gene TRBJ2-5; the match to TRBD2 covers 9 bases. This CDR3 has 16 residues. V lost 4 bases and J lost 1; bases outside the gene matches: 7. Germline V gene sequence: CDR1 LGHDT, CDR2 YNNKEL (reference sequence). Here the CDR3 reads CASSRTGTSSQETQYF. CDR3 DNA sequence: TGTGCCAGCAGCCGGACGGGGACTAGCAGCCAAGAGACCCAGTACTTC.

This chain joins TRBV28 and TRBJ2-3, with 7 bases lining up with TRBD1. The CDR3 has 15 amino acids. CDR1 and CDR2 from the germline V gene are MDHEN and SYDVKM. J lost 3 bases, V lost 7 bases, and 10 bases had no gene match. CDR3 in amino acids: CASTASGQTTDTQYF. The CDR3 region has the DNA TGTGCCAGCACCGCGTCGGGACAGACAACAGATACGCAGTATTTT. The full variable domain, in which reference TRBV28 and TRBJ2-3 provide the parts outside the CDR3, is DVKVTQSSRYLVKRTGEKVFLECVQDMDHENMFWYRQDPGLGLRLIYFSYDVKMKEKGDIPEGYSVSREKKERFSLILESASTNQTSMYLCASTASGQTTDTQYFGPGTRLTVL.